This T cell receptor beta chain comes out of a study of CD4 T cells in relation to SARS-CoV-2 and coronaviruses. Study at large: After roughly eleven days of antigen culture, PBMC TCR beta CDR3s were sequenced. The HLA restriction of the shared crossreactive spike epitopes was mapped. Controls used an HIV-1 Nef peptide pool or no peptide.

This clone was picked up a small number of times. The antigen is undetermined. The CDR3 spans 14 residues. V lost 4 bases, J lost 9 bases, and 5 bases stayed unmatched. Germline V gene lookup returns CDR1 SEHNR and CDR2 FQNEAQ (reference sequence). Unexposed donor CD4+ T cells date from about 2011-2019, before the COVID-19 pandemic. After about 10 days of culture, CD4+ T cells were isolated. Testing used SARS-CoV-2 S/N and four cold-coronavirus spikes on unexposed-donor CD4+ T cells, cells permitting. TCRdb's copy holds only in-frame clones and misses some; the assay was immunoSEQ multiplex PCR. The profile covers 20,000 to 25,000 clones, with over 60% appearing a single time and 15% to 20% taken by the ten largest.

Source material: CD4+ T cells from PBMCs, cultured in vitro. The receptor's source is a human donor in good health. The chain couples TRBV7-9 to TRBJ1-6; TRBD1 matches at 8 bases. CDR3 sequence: CASSWDRTGSPLHF. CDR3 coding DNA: TGTGCCAGCAGCTGGGACAGGACAGGTTCACCCCTCCACTTT.